This is a list of T cell receptor beta chains from one sample in a study of low-dose radiotherapy and immunotherapy resistance in tumors. Using its own MiXCR run on the reads, TCRdb lists one record per CDR3 protein. The repertoire holds approximately 84,000 distinct CDR3 sequences, with about 17% as singletons. The sequencing here drew on PBMCs, taken after low-dose radiotherapy plus immunotherapy. These TCRs come from a male donor with prostate cancer. CDR3s include the opening cysteine and the closing phenylalanine or tryptophan. D genes are given only for firm matches. Some rows have no size entry. The others give once, few or many, or a class for an expanded clone.

J	D	V	size	length	DNA	CDR3
TRBJ2-5	TRBD2	TRBV18	many	16	TGTGCCAGCTCACCTCCCGGGCTAGCGGGAAGTGAGACCCAGTACTTC	CASSPPGLAGSETQYF
TRBJ2-1	TRBD1	TRBV28	many	13	TGTGCCAGCAGGGGACAGTCCTACAATGAGCAGTTCTTC	CASRGQSYNEQFF
TRBJ2-1	-	TRBV7-8	many	15	TGTGCCAGCAGCTTAGACAGGATAACCTACAATGAGCAGTTCTTC	CASSLDRITYNEQFF
TRBJ2-1	TRBD1	TRBV10-3	-	14	TGTGCCATCAGTGAGTCCATACAGGGGCATGAGCAGTTCTTC	CAISESIQGHEQFF
TRBJ2-1	-	TRBV5-1	medium-sized	14	TGCGCCAGCAGCCTAGCTGATTCCTACAATGAGCAGTTCTTC	CASSLADSYNEQFF
TRBJ1-1	-	TRBV7-2	many	12	TGTGCCAGCAGCCACCCCGGTACTGAAGCTTTCTTT	CASSHPGTEAFF
TRBJ2-7	-	TRBV12-3/TRBV12-4	few	16	TGTGCCAGCAGCCCGGACATCCTGGGGCCTTACTACGAGCAGTACTTC	CASSPDILGPYYEQYF
TRBJ2-5	-	TRBV12-3/TRBV12-4	many	12	TGTGCCAGCAGTTCCCTGAAAGAGACCCAGTACTTC	CASSSLKETQYF
TRBJ2-1	TRBD1	TRBV7-2	few	16	TGTGCCAGCAGCTTGCGAAACAGGGGTACCTACAATGAGCAGTTCTTC	CASSLRNRGTYNEQFF
TRBJ2-7	TRBD2	TRBV28	-	15	TGTGCCAGCAGCTCCCCGGCGGGGGGGACCTACGAGCAGTACTTC	CASSSPAGGTYEQYF
TRBJ2-7	-	TRBV28	few	13	TGTGCCAGCAGTGGACAAAAAGGAGGTGGCCTTTACTTC	CASSGQKGGGLYF
TRBJ2-7	TRBD2	TRBV28	many	13	TGTGCCAGCAGACCCCCGGGGGGCTACGAGCAGTACTTC	CASRPPGGYEQYF
TRBJ2-5	TRBD1	TRBV5-1	many	13	TGCGCCAGCGGGGGACAGGGGCAAGAGACCCAGTACTTC	CASGGQGQETQYF
TRBJ2-7	TRBD2	TRBV7-2	many	15	TGTGCCAGCAGCTTGCTAGCGGGAGCAGCTTACGAGCAGTACTTC	CASSLLAGAAYEQYF
TRBJ1-5	-	TRBV20-1	many	17	TGCAGTGCGAGGCTAGACGGGGCGGGCTATAGCAATCAGCCCCAGCATTTT	CSARLDGAGYSNQPQHF
TRBJ1-1	-	TRBV19	many	13	TGTGCCAGTAGTATGAGGGGGAACACTGAAGCTTTCTTT	CASSMRGNTEAFF
TRBJ2-4	-	TRBV28	many	13	TGTGCCAGCGGGCGGCCACGGAGGGACATTCAGTACTTC	CASGRPRRDIQYF
TRBJ1-2	-	TRBV27	many	12	TGTGCCAGCAGTTATCGAGGTTATGGCTACACCTTC	CASSYRGYGYTF
TRBJ2-5	-	TRBV24-1	many	15	TGTGCCACCAGTGACCCCGGGCAGACAGCGGAGACCCAGTACTTC	CATSDPGQTAETQYF
TRBJ2-3	TRBD2	TRBV12-3/TRBV12-4	many	14	TGTGCCAGCAGACCGACCGGGAGGCCCGATACGCAGTATTTT	CASRPTGRPDTQYF
TRBJ2-7	TRBD1	TRBV5-1	many	15	TGCGCCAGCAGCTTGGAACAGGGGTGGGTCGACGAGCAGTACTTC	CASSLEQGWVDEQYF
TRBJ2-5	TRBD1	TRBV3-1	many	15	TGTGCCAGCAGCCAGATACAGGGGAACCAAGAGACCCAGTACTTC	CASSQIQGNQETQYF
TRBJ2-2	-	TRBV9	many	16	TGTGCCAGCAGCGTCACTAGCAGCGCGAACACCGGGGAGCTGTTTTTT	CASSVTSSANTGELFF
TRBJ1-5	TRBD1	TRBV28	many	15	TGTGCCAGCAGTCCCCCGACAGGGCAAAATCAGCCCCAGCATTTT	CASSPPTGQNQPQHF
TRBJ1-4	-	TRBV3-1	many	15	TGTGCCAGCAGCCCCTCAGGGTCAACTAATGAAAAACTGTTTTTT	CASSPSGSTNEKLFF
TRBJ2-2	TRBD1	TRBV24-1	many	17	TGTGCCACCAGTGACGAGACCAGGACAGGCAGGCTCGGGGAGCTGTTTTTT	CATSDETRTGRLGELFF
TRBJ2-1	-	TRBV20-1	many	16	TGCAGTGCTAGGGGGACTGTAATGGGCTCCTACAATGAGCAGTTCTTC	CSARGTVMGSYNEQFF